A selection of T cell receptor beta chains follows, all from one sample in a study of response to subunit inactivated influenza vaccine. TCRdb processed the RT-PCR reads anew with MiXCR; each CDR3 protein has one entry. The sample has approximately 520,000 distinct CDR3 sequences, approximately 15% seen once; the top ten hold less than 4%. The sample was CD4+ T cells sorted from PBMCs, taken roughly 24 months after vaccination. The receptors shown here come from a man between 50 and 75 years old who received an inactivated influenza vaccine. The CDR3 runs from the conserved cysteine through the conserved F or W. The D gene is left open where the match is weak. Clone size is shown for a subset of rows, as once, few, many or a class of expanded clone.

j_gene,abundance,d_gene,v_gene,CDR3nt,CDR3aa
TRBJ2-7,.,.,TRBV27,TGTGCCAGCAGTTTAAAGGCGGAAATCTACGAGCAGTACTTC,CASSLKAEIYEQYF
TRBJ2-5,few,.,TRBV9,TGTGCCAGCAGCGTGCAGGGCTCGTACCAAGAGACCCAGTACTTC,CASSVQGSYQETQYF
TRBJ1-2,few,.,TRBV9,TGTGCCAGCAGCGTAGATCCGGGGCCGGACTATGGCTACACCTTC,CASSVDPGPDYGYTF
TRBJ2-1,.,.,TRBV7-3,TGTGCCAGCAGCTTATCGCCGCTAATCCATGAGCAGTTCTTC,CASSLSPLIHEQFF
TRBJ2-1,.,TRBD1,TRBV5-1,TGCGCCAGCAGCCGGACAGGGTCTGGCAATGAGCAGTTCTTC,CASSRTGSGNEQFF
TRBJ2-7,few,TRBD2,TRBV7-9,TGTGCCAGCAGCTTAGGAGGAAGTAGCGGGGGGCTCTACGAGCAGTACTTC,CASSLGGSSGGLYEQYF
TRBJ2-2,few,.,TRBV19,TGTGCCAGTAGGGGCAGGGGAGCCGGGGAGCTGTTTTTT,CASRGRGAGELFF
TRBJ2-7,many,.,TRBV5-1,TGCGCCAGCAGGCCATATCCGGGGGTCGTCGAGCAGTACTTC,CASRPYPGVVEQYF
TRBJ2-2,few,.,TRBV5-1,TGCGCCAGCAGCCAAGGGGCAAAAAACACCGGGGAGCTGTTTTTT,CASSQGAKNTGELFF
TRBJ2-7,few,.,TRBV25-1,TGTGCCAGCAGTGAATTCGGTTTTGGCTACGAGCAGTACTTC,CASSEFGFGYEQYF
TRBJ2-5,.,.,TRBV27,TGTGCCAGCGCGGGGACTGCACAAGAGACCCAGTACTTC,CASAGTAQETQYF
TRBJ2-1,few,TRBD1,TRBV5-1,TGCGCCAGCAGCCCGACCGGGACAGAATACAATGAGCAGTTCTTC,CASSPTGTEYNEQFF
TRBJ2-7,.,.,TRBV12-3/TRBV12-4,TGTGCCAGCAGTGTCCTCCTGACAGGCTACGAGCAGTACTTC,CASSVLLTGYEQYF
TRBJ1-6,few,.,TRBV30,TGTGCCTGGAGTGCCGGGATAGCGGCACCCCTCCACTTT,CAWSAGIAAPLHF
TRBJ2-5,.,TRBD2,TRBV20-1,TGCAGTGCTAGGGGGTGGGTAGCGGGAGAGACCCAGTACTTC,CSARGWVAGETQYF
TRBJ2-7,.,.,TRBV2,TGTGCCAGCATAACGGCGGGCTCCTACGAGCAGTACTTC,CASITAGSYEQYF
TRBJ1-2,few,.,TRBV2,TGTGCCAGCAGTGACGGTCAGAACTATGGCTACACCTTC,CASSDGQNYGYTF